This T cell receptor beta chain was obtained from a study of blood T cell repertoires in COVID-19. Study at large: The study drew acute and convalescent COVID-19 samples from the United States, Italy and Spain.

This CDR3 has 14 amino acids. V lost 5 bases, J lost 5 bases, and 13 bases lay in between. Germline CDR1 and CDR2: LNHDA and SQIVND (reference sequence). Methods used by the authors: Estimation of nucleated cell counts relied on the amplification of reference gene primers. Some clones are missing from TCRdb's copy, which holds only in-frame ones; the method was immunoSEQ multiplex PCR. For V, J and clone size, that table is used; D and trimming come from the DNA. The table lists a few hundred thousand clones, about 90% of them singletons. Sequencing was done on a sample of peripheral blood. The gene calls are TRBV19 and TRBJ1-5, with no clear D. The receptor was isolated from a woman in her forties or fifties who had recovered from COVID-19. CDR3 in DNA: TGTGCCAGTAGTCCCGCCTGGTCGGATCAGCCCCAGCATTTT. It specifies CASSPAWSDQPQHF.